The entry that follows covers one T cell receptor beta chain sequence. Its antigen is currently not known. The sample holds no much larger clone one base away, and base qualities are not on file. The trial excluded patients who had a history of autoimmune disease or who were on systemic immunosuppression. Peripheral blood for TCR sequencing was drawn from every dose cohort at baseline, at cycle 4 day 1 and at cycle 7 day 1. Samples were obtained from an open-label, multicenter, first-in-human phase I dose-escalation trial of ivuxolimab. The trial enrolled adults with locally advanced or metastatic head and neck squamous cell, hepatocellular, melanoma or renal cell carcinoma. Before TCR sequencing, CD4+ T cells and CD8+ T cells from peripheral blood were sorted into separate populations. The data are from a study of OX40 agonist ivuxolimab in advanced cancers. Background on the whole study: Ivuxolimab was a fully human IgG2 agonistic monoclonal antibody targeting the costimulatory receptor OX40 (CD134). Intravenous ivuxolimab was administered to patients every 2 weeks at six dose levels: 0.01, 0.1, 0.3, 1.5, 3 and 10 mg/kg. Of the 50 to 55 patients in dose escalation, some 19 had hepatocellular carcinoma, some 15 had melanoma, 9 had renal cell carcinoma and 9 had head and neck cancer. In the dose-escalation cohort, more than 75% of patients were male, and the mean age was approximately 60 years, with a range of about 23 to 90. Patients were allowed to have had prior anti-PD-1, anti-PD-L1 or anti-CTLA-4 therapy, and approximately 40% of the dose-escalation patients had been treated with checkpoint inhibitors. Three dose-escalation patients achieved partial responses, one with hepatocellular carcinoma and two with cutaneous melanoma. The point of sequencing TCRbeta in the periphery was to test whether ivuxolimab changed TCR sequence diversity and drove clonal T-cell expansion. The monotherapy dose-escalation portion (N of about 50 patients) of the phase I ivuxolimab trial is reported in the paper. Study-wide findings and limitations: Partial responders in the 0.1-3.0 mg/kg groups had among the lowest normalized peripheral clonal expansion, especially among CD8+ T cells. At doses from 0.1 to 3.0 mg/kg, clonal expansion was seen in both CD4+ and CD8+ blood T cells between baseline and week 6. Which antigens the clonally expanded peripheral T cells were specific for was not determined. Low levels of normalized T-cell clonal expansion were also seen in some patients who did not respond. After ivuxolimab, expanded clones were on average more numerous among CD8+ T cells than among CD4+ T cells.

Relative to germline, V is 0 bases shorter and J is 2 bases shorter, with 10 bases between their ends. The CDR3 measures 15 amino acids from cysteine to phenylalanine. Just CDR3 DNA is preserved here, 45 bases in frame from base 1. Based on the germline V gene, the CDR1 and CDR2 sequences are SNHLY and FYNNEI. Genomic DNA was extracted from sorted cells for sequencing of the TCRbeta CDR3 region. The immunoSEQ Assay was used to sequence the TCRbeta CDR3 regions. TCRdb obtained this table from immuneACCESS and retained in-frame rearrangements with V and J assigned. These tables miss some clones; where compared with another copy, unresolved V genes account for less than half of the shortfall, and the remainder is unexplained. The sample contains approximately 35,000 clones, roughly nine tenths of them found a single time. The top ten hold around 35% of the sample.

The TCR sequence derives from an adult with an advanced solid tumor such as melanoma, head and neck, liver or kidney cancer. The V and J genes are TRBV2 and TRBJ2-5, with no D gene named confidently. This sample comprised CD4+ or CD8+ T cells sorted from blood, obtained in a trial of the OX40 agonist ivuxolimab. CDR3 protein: CASSEALGSQETQYF. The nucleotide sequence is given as TGTGCCAGCAGTGAAGCGCTTGGCAGTCAAGAGACCCAGTACTTC.